One and the same sample provided the 10 T cell receptor beta chains below, sequenced in a study of patients and donors after allogeneic stem cell transplantation. TCRdb re-called the RT-PCR reads through MiXCR, storing one row per CDR3 protein. The table records 150,000 to 200,000 distinct CDR3 sequences, about a quarter of them present only once. Sequencing was done on a sample of blood, either unsorted or a sorted T cell fraction (not recorded which). Receptor source: a human donor who was either an allogeneic HSCT recipient or a stem cell or donor lymphocyte infusion donor (not recorded which). It is not recorded whose cells these are; they may come from a transplant donor.

This chain joins TRBV20-1 and TRBJ2-7, with a weak D call TRBD2 (6 bases). CDR1 and CDR2 from the germline V gene are DFQATT and SNEGSKA (reference sequence). The CDR3 contains 14 residues. The ends were cut back, 3 bases at V and 0 bases at J, with 12 bases in the middle. CDR3 in amino acids: CSASPPGDSYEQYF. The DNA for the CDR3 is TGCAGTGCTAGCCCTCCGGGGGACTCCTACGAGCAGTACTTC.

The V gene is TRBV5-5, the J gene TRBJ2-1; D unclear. V was trimmed by 1 base and J by 6 bases, leaving 8 bases between them. CDR1 is SGHKS, CDR2 YYEKEE, per germline (reference sequence). The CDR3 spans 13 residues. The CDR3 DNA follows: TGTGCCAGCAGCTTGTTAAAGTTCAATGAGCAGTTCTTC. The encoded protein is CASSLLKFNEQFF.

The table lists this clonotype with many counts. The genes are TRBV5-1 and TRBJ1-5; D is unresolved. The CDR3 is 11 residues long. Germline lookup yields CDR1 SGHRS and CDR2 YFSETQ. V gave up 0 bases and J gave up 6 bases, with 1 base separating them. CDR3 coding DNA: TGCGCCAGCAGCTTGGGTCAGCCCCAGCATTTT. Translation gives CASSLGQPQHF.

The V gene is TRBV20-1, the J gene TRBJ2-3; D is uncertain. CDR3 length: 14 residues. Per the germline V gene, CDR1 is DFQATT and CDR2 is SNEGSKA (reference sequence). Trimming took off 6 bases at V and 2 bases at J, with 15 bases between the two ends. The CDR3 here is CSAIRRYLTDTQYF. CDR3 in DNA: TGCAGTGCGATCAGACGCTACCTCACAGATACGCAGTATTTT.

This chain connects TRBV7-2 to TRBJ2-2; D is ambiguous. This CDR3 comprises 15 residues. V lost 6 bases, J lost 1 base, and 12 bases lay in between. Germline V gene lookup returns CDR1 SGHTA and CDR2 FQGNSA. CDR3 region: CASRPPGGNTGELFF. DNA of the CDR3: TGTGCCAGCAGACCCCCTGGTGGGAACACCGGGGAGCTGTTTTTT.

The chain couples TRBV6-2 or TRBV6-3 to TRBJ2-1; D gene ambiguous. The CDR3 consists of 15 residues. Looked up from germline, CDR1 is MNHEY and CDR2 is SVGEGT. V dropped 0 bases and J dropped 0 bases, with 6 bases sitting between them. The CDR3 nucleotides are TGTGCCAGCAGTTACTCTGGAATCTCCTACAATGAGCAGTTCTTC. Its protein is CASSYSGISYNEQFF.

The gene calls are TRBV5-1 and TRBJ2-5; weak D call: TRBD2 (6 bases). Germline CDR1 SGHRS, CDR2 YFSETQ. V was trimmed by 4 bases and J by 3 bases, leaving 13 bases between them. This CDR3 is built from 14 residues. The CDR3 protein is CASSRTTGEETQYF. The CDR3, as DNA: TGCGCCAGCAGCCGGACTACGGGTGAAGAGACCCAGTACTTC.

This clonotype was seen a few times. CDR3: CASGEGYTEAFF. Written as DNA, the CDR3 is TGTGCCAGCGGCGAGGGGTACACTGAAGCTTTCTTT. The rearrangement joins TRBV6-5 to TRBJ1-1; TRBD1 might be the D (5 bases). Germline assignment: CDR1 MNHEY and CDR2 SVGAGI. The germline V and J ends were trimmed by 8 bases and 3 bases, with 10 bases remaining between them. The CDR3 is made up of 12 amino acids.

Remarks on this clonotype: As the CDR3 is not closed by the conserved phenylalanine or tryptophan, this likely results from a read error. The chain links TRBV7-2 to TRBJ2-1; 7 positions match TRBD1. Losses at the gene ends were 4 bases for V and 4 bases for J; bases not matched to a gene: 7. Per the germline V gene, CDR1 is SGHTA and CDR2 is FQGNSA. The CDR3 is made up of 15 amino acids. CDR3 residues: CASSSLRQGYNEQFL. The CDR3 DNA sequence: TGTGCCAGCAGCTCCCTTCGACAGGGTTACAATGAGCAGTTCCTC.

The rearrangement links TRBV24-1 to TRBJ1-1; TRBD1 agrees at 7 bases. Germline CDR1 is KGHDR and CDR2 is SFDVKD. Trimming took 3 bases from V and 6 from J; bases not matched to a gene: 0. The length of the CDR3 is 12 residues. In DNA form, the CDR3 reads TGTGCCACCAGTGATGACAGGGCTGAAGCTTTCTTT. It yields the protein CATSDDRAEAFF.